Listed here are 18 T cell receptor beta chains from one sample, sequenced in a study of blood T cell repertoires in COVID-19. Clones were read by immunoSEQ multiplex PCR, and TCRdb kept only the in-frame ones, dropping some. The sample shows 300,000 to 500,000 clones, roughly 90% of them seen only once. Sample: PBMCs or T cells enriched from blood (not recorded which). Receptors were obtained from a woman in her twenties or thirties with acute COVID-19.

V and J are TRBV5-1 and TRBJ1-2; D uncertain. Germline V gene lookup returns CDR1 SGHRS and CDR2 YFSETQ. The CDR3 length is 14 residues. V shed 8 bases and J shed 8 bases, with 22 bases lying between them. The CDR3, as DNA: TGCGCCAGGTGGGTCTTCCCCCTATCGACAGGCTACACCTTC. Translated, it gives CARWVFPLSTGYTF.

A note on this clone: The same CDR3 arises from other DNA sequences in this sample as well. This chain connects TRBV12-3 or TRBV12-4 to TRBJ1-5; TRBD1 is a possible D gene (6 bases). The CDR3 loop spans 13 amino acids. The V end lost 6 bases, the J end lost 7 bases, and 13 bases lay between the germline ends. The CDR3 sequence: CASRKTGSQPQHF. In nucleotides, the CDR3 is TGTGCCAGCAGGAAAACAGGGAGCCAGCCCCAGCATTTT.

In this sample, this clone turned up once. The chain joins TRBV6-5 to TRBJ1-3, with D uncertain. Trimming cost V 8 bases and J 4 bases, with 9 bases left between them. There are 12 residues in the CDR3. CDR1 and CDR2 from the germline V gene are MNHEY and SVGAGI. CDR3: CASSVQGNTIYF. Written as DNA, the CDR3 is TGTGCCAGCTCTGTCCAGGGAAACACCATATATTTT.

In the case of this clone: Other DNA variants within this sample encode the same CDR3. The chain employs TRBV3-1 (or the pseudogene TRBV3-2) and TRBJ1-4; TRBD1 is a possible D gene (5 bases). The V gene's germline CDR1 is LGHDT and CDR2 YNNKEL (reference sequence). The CDR3 contains 15 residues. Trimming pared 4 bases from V and 0 bases from J, leaving 9 bases between. Written as DNA, the CDR3 is TGTGCCAGCAGCCTTCGACAGCCAACTAATGAAAAACTGTTTTTT. It is translated as CASSLRQPTNEKLFF.

The V gene is TRBV5-5, the J gene TRBJ2-3; TRBD2 is a possible D gene (6 bases). In germline, CDR1 is SGHKS, CDR2 YYEKEE (reference sequence). V was clipped by 0 bases and J by 1 base, with 12 bases between them. The CDR3 spans 16 residues. The CDR3 spells CASSLEGSGGTDTQYF. In DNA, the CDR3 is TGTGCCAGCAGCTTGGAGGGGTCGGGGGGCACAGATACGCAGTATTTT.

The rearrangement links TRBV4-3 to TRBJ2-3, with a weak D call TRBD2 (5 bases). The CDR3 totals 18 residues. CDR1 LGHNA and CDR2 YSLEER come from the germline V gene. Trimming removed 0 bases at V and 1 base at J, with 17 bases between. CDR3 in amino acids: CASSQEPLTRLGTDTQYF. For the CDR3, the DNA is TGCGCCAGCAGCCAAGAACCGTTAACTAGATTGGGCACAGATACGCAGTATTTT.

This chain uses TRBV12-5 with TRBJ1-5; maybe TRBD1 (5 bases). V lost 0 bases and J lost 0, with 9 bases in between. CDR1 and CDR2 (germline): LGHNT, FRNRAP. The CDR3 has 16 residues. Written as DNA, the CDR3 is TGTGCTAGTGGTTTGGTACCAGGGAATAGCAATCAGCCCCAGCATTTT. As protein: CASGLVPGNSNQPQHF.

The chain links TRBV12-3 or TRBV12-4 to TRBJ1-2, with 8 bases fitting TRBD1. The CDR3 totals 13 residues. V lost 5 bases and J lost 4; bases outside the gene matches: 3. The CDR3 coding sequence is TGTGCCAGCAGTCCGGGGACAGGCTATGGCTACACCTTC. It encodes CASSPGTGYGYTF.

With respect to this clone: Other DNA sequences of this sample code for an identical CDR3. This chain links TRBV7-9 with TRBJ1-4; perhaps TRBD1 as D (5 bases). This CDR3 region has 13 residues. Germline CDR1 and CDR2: SEHNR and FQNEAQ (reference sequence). The germline V and J ends were trimmed by 0 bases and 8 bases, with 7 bases remaining between them. In DNA, the CDR3 is TGTGCCAGCAGCTTAGCCGGGGGAGAAAAACTGTTTTTT. As protein: CASSLAGGEKLFF. Together with reference TRBV7-9 and TRBJ1-4, the CDR3 gives the full variable domain: DTGVSQNPRHKITKRGQNVTFRCDPISEHNRLYWYRQTLGQGPEFLTYFQNEAQLEKSRLLSDRFSAERPKGSFSTLEIQRTEQGDSAMYLCASSLAGGEKLFFGSGTQLSVL.

This clone was observed a single time. This chain links TRBV2 with TRBJ1-4; possible D gene TRBD1, 6 bases. V was shortened by 6 bases and J by 0 bases, with 11 bases between the two germline ends. In germline, CDR1 is SNHLY, CDR2 FYNNEI. There are 15 residues in the CDR3. The CDR3 DNA reads TGTGCCAGCAGAGGGCAGGGGACAACTAATGAAAAACTGTTTTTT. Protein: CASRGQGTTNEKLFF.

This clone has a single count. The rearrangement uses TRBV9 and TRBJ2-1; 13 bases line up with TRBD2. Germline V CDR1 and CDR2: SGDLS, YYNGEE. The CDR3 covers 16 residues. After removal of 0 bases from V and 5 bases from J, the junction contained 2 bases not matched to a gene. The CDR3 sequence is CASSVGGTSGDNEQFF. DNA for the CDR3: TGTGCCAGCAGCGTAGGGGGGACTAGCGGGGACAATGAGCAGTTCTTC.

The V gene is TRBV10-3, the J gene TRBJ1-2; D unclear. Germline V gene sequence: CDR1 ENHRY, CDR2 SYGVKD. V lost 0 bases, J lost 3 bases, and 11 bases lay in between. This CDR3 region has 15 residues. CDR3 nucleotide sequence: TGTGCCATCAGTGAGTCGGCAGGCGGGGACTATGGCTACACCTTC. Residues: CAISESAGGDYGYTF.

The V gene is TRBV27, the J gene TRBJ1-1, with D unresolved. V was cut by 4 bases and J by 5 bases, with 26 bases left in between. The CDR3 has 18 residues. Germline lookup yields CDR1 MNHEY and CDR2 SMNVEV (reference sequence). The CDR3 reads CASSSLMFPGLPATEAFF. The CDR3 bases are TGTGCCAGCAGTTCCCTCATGTTTCCGGGGTTGCCAGCGACTGAAGCTTTCTTT.

This clone was recorded only once. The V gene is TRBV6-6, the J gene TRBJ2-7; 11 nucleotides match TRBD1. Germline V lookup: CDR1 MNHNY, CDR2 SVGAGI (reference sequence). Trimming removed 4 bases from V and 5 bases from J; junction bases left unmatched: 4. This CDR3 is built from 14 residues. In DNA form, the CDR3 reads TGTGCCAGCAGTTTCGGACAGGGGGCTCACGAGCAGTACTTC. Translation gives CASSFGQGAHEQYF.

V and J are TRBV19 and TRBJ2-2; no clear D. This CDR3 spans 11 amino acids. From germline, CDR1 is LNHDA and CDR2 SQIVND (reference sequence). Between the trimmed V and J ends, which lost 7 bases and 10 bases, there was a span of 10 bases. The CDR3: CASIHTMELFF. In nucleotides, the CDR3 is TGTGCCAGTATTCACACCATGGAGCTGTTTTTT.

The chain recombines TRBV5-1 with TRBJ2-7; 10 bases are a match to TRBD2. The CDR3 length is 16 residues. The germline V gene encodes CDR1 SGHRS and CDR2 YFSETQ. Trimming took 0 bases from V and 2 from J; bases not matched to a gene: 5. The DNA of the CDR3 is TGCGCCAGCAGCTTGGGGGTAGCGGGGGGCACCTACGAGCAGTACTTC. Translated: CASSLGVAGGTYEQYF.

In its sample, this clone was seen once. The rearrangement uses TRBV4-1 and TRBJ2-3; TRBD2 matches at 9 bases. Germline lookup yields CDR1 MGHRA and CDR2 YSYEKL. J gave up 5 bases and V 5 bases, and 8 bases lay outside the gene matches. There are 15 residues in the CDR3. CDR3 coding DNA: TGCGCCAGCAGCAAGGGCGGGGGGGCCCTAGATACGCAGTATTTT. Translated, it gives CASSKGGGALDTQYF.

The chain uses TRBV7-8 and TRBJ2-2; TRBD1 matches 8 bases. The CDR3 sequence is 14 residues long. Trimming cost V 5 bases and J 6 bases; bases outside gene matches: 5. In germline, CDR1 is SGHVS, CDR2 FQNEAQ. CDR3 loop: CASSLQGEAGELFF. As DNA, the CDR3 is TGTGCCAGCAGCCTACAGGGGGAGGCCGGGGAGCTGTTTTTT.